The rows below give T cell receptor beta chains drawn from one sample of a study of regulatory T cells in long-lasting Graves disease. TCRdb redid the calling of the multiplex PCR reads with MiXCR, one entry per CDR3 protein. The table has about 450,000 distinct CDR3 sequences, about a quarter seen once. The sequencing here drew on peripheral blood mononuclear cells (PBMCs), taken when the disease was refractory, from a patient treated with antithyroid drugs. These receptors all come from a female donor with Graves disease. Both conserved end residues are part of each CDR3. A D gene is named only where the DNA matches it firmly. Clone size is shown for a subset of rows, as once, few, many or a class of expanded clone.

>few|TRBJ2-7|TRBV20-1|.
TGCAGTGCTAGAATAACGTCTCAGGGCTCCTACGAGCAGTACTTC
CSARITSQGSYEQYF
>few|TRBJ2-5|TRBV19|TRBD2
TGTGCCAGTAGTAATTCAACCGGGACTACTAGGCTGCGGACCCAGTACTTC
CASSNSTGTTRLRTQYF
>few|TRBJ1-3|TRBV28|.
TGTGCCAGCAGTGCCGGCGGCTCTGGAAACACCATATATTTT
CASSAGGSGNTIYF
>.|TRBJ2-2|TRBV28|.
TGTGCCAGCAGTTTCAACAGGGAATACGGGGAGCTGTTTTTT
CASSFNREYGELFF
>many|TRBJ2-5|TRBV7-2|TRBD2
TGTGCCAGCAGTTACTCGGTTATTAGCGGGAAAGGCGGAGAGACCCAGTACTTC
CASSYSVISGKGGETQYF
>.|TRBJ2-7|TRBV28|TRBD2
TGTGCCTGCAGTCCATCCCTCGGCGGGAGGTTCAACGAGCAGTACTTC
CACSPSLGGRFNEQYF
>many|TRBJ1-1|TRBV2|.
TGTGCCAGCAGTGAAGAGGATCCCTTGGTAGCTTTCTTT
CASSEEDPLVAFF
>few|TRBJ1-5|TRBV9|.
TGTGCCAGCAGCGTAGATGGAGGATTCAGCCAGCCCCAGCATTTT
CASSVDGGFSQPQHF
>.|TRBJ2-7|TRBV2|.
TGTGCCAGCAGTCCGACATACGAGCAGCACTTC
CASSPTYEQHF
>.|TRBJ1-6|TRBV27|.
TGTGCCAGCAGTTTGGTGCAGGTCAATTCACCCCTCCACTTT
CASSLVQVNSPLHF
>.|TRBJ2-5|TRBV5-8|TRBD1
TGTGCCAGCAGCTTGGATATCCTAACAGGGGGTGAGCAAGAGACCCAGTACTTC
CASSLDILTGGEQETQYF
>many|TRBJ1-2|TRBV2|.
TGTGCCAGCAGATCGGCCCCAGGGGTTCAGGGCTACACCTTC
CASRSAPGVQGYTF
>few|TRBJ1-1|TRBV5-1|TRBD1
TGCGCCAGCAGCGGCGGACAGGGCGCTGAAGCTTTCTTT
CASSGGQGAEAFF
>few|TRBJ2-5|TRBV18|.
TGTGCCAGCTCACCACAGTCTAGGGAAGAGACCCAGTACTTC
CASSPQSREETQYF
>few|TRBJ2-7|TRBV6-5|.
TGTGCCAGCAGTTACACCTACGGGGGAGATTACGAGCAGTACTTC
CASSYTYGGDYEQYF
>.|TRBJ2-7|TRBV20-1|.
TGCAGTGCTAGACCCGGACGGGGGGCGCCCCGGAACGAGCAGTACTTC
CSARPGRGAPRNEQYF
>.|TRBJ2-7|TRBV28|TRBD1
TGTGCCAGCAGTTTACCGGGACAGGGAACCTACGAGCAGTACTTC
CASSLPGQGTYEQYF
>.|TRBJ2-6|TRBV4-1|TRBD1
TGCGCCAGCAGCGGACAGGGCCCTGGGGCCAACGTCCTGACTTTC
CASSGQGPGANVLTF
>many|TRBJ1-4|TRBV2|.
TGTGCCAGCAGAAGAAACACGATAATTAATGAAAAACTGTTTTTT
CASRRNTIINEKLFF
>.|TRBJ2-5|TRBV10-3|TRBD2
TGTGCCATCAGTGAGTCAGCGGTAGCGGGAGCGTCCCAAGAGACCCAGTACTTC
CAISESAVAGASQETQYF
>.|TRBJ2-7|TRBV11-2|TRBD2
TGTGCCAGCAGCCCACGGACTAGCGGAGCCTACGAGCAGTACTTC
CASSPRTSGAYEQYF
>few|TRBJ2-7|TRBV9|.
TGTGCCAGCAGCCCTCGAGGAGGGTTTGCGGGGGAGCAGTACTTC
CASSPRGGFAGEQYF
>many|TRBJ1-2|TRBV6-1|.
TGTGCCAGCAGTGGCCCCGGACCGCGGGGCTATGGCTACACCTTC
CASSGPGPRGYGYTF
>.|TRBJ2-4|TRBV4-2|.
TGTGCCAGCAGCCAAGATTTAGGTCCGGCGGAGGGCTCCAAAAACATTCAGTACTTC
CASSQDLGPAEGSKNIQYF
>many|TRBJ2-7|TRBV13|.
TGTGCCAGCAGCTTCGCTCTTTCCTACGAGCAGTACTTC
CASSFALSYEQYF
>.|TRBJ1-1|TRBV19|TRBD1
TGTGCCAGTAAAGGGATTAACAGGGGTCCGAACACTGAAGCTTTCTTT
CASKGINRGPNTEAFF
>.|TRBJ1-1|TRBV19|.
TGTGCCAGTGATGGACATGTGGGGTTTGGGACTGAAGCTTTCTTT
CASDGHVGFGTEAFF
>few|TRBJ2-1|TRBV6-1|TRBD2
TGTGCCAGCAGGCTAGCGGGGGGAAATGAGCAGTTCTTC
CASRLAGGNEQFF